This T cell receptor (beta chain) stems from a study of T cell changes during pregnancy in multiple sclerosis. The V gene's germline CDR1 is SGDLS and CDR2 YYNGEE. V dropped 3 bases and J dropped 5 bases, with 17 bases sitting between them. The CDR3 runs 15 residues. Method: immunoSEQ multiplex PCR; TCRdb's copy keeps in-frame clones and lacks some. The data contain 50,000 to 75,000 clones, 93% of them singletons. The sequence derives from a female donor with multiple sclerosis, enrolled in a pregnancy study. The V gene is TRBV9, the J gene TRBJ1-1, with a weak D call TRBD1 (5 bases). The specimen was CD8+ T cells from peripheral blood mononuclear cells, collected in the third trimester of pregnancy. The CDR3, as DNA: TGTGCCAGCAGCGGTCCAAGTGGGGGAGGTACTGAAGCTTTCTTT. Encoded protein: CASSGPSGGGTEAFF.